Listed below are T cell receptor beta chains from one sample, sequenced in a study of control samples from healthy donors and cancer patients. Method: immunoSEQ multiplex PCR; TCRdb's copy keeps in-frame clones and lacks some. The data show 150,000 or so clones, with 75% to 95% seen just once and about 2.5% held by the top ten. The specimen was blood. These receptors were obtained from a man between 40 and 49 years old in good health. Both conserved end residues are part of each CDR3. The order of the fields is D gene, V gene, clone size, J gene, CDR3 length, CDR3 DNA, CDR3 protein. D genes are given only for firm matches. Some rows have no size entry. The others give once, few or many, or a class for an expanded clone.

d_gene: TRBD1
v_gene: TRBV5-1
abundance: .
j_gene: TRBJ1-1
len: 14
CDR3nt: TGCGCCAGCAGCTCGGGACAGGGGGGACCTGAAGCTTTCTTT
CDR3aa: CASSSGQGGPEAFF

d_gene: .
v_gene: TRBV7-8
abundance: .
j_gene: TRBJ2-6
len: 18
CDR3nt: TGTGCCAGCAGCTTACAAGGCGGCGGAAGCTCTGGGGCCAACGTCCTGACTTTC
CDR3aa: CASSLQGGGSSGANVLTF

d_gene: TRBD1
v_gene: TRBV3-1/TRBV3-2
abundance: few
j_gene: TRBJ1-6
len: 15
CDR3nt: TGTGCCAGCAGCCAAGAAACAGGGGGCAATTCACCCCTCCACTTT
CDR3aa: CASSQETGGNSPLHF

d_gene: .
v_gene: TRBV18
abundance: .
j_gene: TRBJ1-2
len: 16
CDR3nt: TGTGCCAGCTCACCACAGGCGTCCGGTACTAACTATGGCTACACCTTC
CDR3aa: CASSPQASGTNYGYTF

d_gene: .
v_gene: TRBV5-1
abundance: once
j_gene: TRBJ1-1
len: 11
CDR3nt: TGCGCCAGCAGCTTGCAGAATGAAGCTTTCTTT
CDR3aa: CASSLQNEAFF

d_gene: TRBD2
v_gene: TRBV11-2
abundance: .
j_gene: TRBJ2-1
len: 18
CDR3nt: TGTGCCAGCAGATACAGCTACCCTCTAGCGGGGTTTAACAATGAGCAGTTCTTC
CDR3aa: CASRYSYPLAGFNNEQFF

d_gene: TRBD2
v_gene: TRBV19
abundance: .
j_gene: TRBJ2-3
len: 16
CDR3nt: TGTGCCAGTAAGGGGGGGCGGGGGGGATCCACAGATACGCAGTATTTT
CDR3aa: CASKGGRGGSTDTQYF

d_gene: .
v_gene: TRBV27
abundance: .
j_gene: TRBJ1-5
len: 12
CDR3nt: TGTGCCAGCAAGGATGGCAATCAGCCCCAGCATTTT
CDR3aa: CASKDGNQPQHF

d_gene: .
v_gene: TRBV9
abundance: .
j_gene: TRBJ2-1
len: 14
CDR3nt: TGTGCCAGCAGCGTAGAGGGACAAATGGATGAGCAGTTCTTC
CDR3aa: CASSVEGQMDEQFF

d_gene: TRBD1
v_gene: TRBV19
abundance: .
j_gene: TRBJ1-1
len: 14
CDR3nt: TGTGCCAGTAGGGGCCACAGGGGGAGCACTGAAGCTTTCTTT
CDR3aa: CASRGHRGSTEAFF

d_gene: .
v_gene: TRBV2
abundance: .
j_gene: TRBJ2-7
len: 13
CDR3nt: TGTGCCAGCAGTGATGCGGGACCCTACGAGCAGTACTTC
CDR3aa: CASSDAGPYEQYF

d_gene: .
v_gene: TRBV19
abundance: .
j_gene: TRBJ2-3
len: 14
CDR3nt: TGTGCCAGTAGTCGTGAACAGAGCACAGATACGCAGTATTTT
CDR3aa: CASSREQSTDTQYF

d_gene: .
v_gene: TRBV5-1
abundance: .
j_gene: TRBJ1-6
len: 14
CDR3nt: TGCGCCAGCAGCTTGGGGACAGAGAATTCACCCCTCCACTTT
CDR3aa: CASSLGTENSPLHF

d_gene: TRBD1
v_gene: TRBV29-1
abundance: .
j_gene: TRBJ1-2
len: 14
CDR3nt: TGCAGCGTTGATCGCGGACAGGGGGACAGTGGCTACACCTTC
CDR3aa: CSVDRGQGDSGYTF

d_gene: TRBD1
v_gene: TRBV6-5
abundance: .
j_gene: TRBJ2-5
len: 13
CDR3nt: TGTGCCGGACAGGGCCATCCCCAAGAGACCCAGTACTTC
CDR3aa: CAGQGHPQETQYF

d_gene: .
v_gene: TRBV12-3/TRBV12-4
abundance: .
j_gene: TRBJ1-1
len: 12
CDR3nt: TGTGCCAGCAGCTGGAGGGATTCGGAAGCTTTCTTT
CDR3aa: CASSWRDSEAFF

d_gene: .
v_gene: TRBV2
abundance: .
j_gene: TRBJ2-7
len: 15
CDR3nt: TGTGCCAGCAGTGGACCCCAAGCAGGCCCCTACGAGCAGTACTTC
CDR3aa: CASSGPQAGPYEQYF

d_gene: .
v_gene: TRBV27
abundance: .
j_gene: TRBJ1-2
len: 14
CDR3nt: TGTGCCAGCAGTTTAAAGGGCTTCGGCTATGGCTACACCTTC
CDR3aa: CASSLKGFGYGYTF

d_gene: TRBD2
v_gene: TRBV5-1
abundance: .
j_gene: TRBJ2-5
len: 15
CDR3nt: TGCGCCAGCAGCTTGGAGTCTAGCGGGGAAGAGACCCAGTACTTC
CDR3aa: CASSLESSGEETQYF

d_gene: .
v_gene: TRBV12-3/TRBV12-4
abundance: .
j_gene: TRBJ1-5
len: 13
CDR3nt: TGTGCCAGCAGTTTACAGCACCGCCGGCCCCAGCATTTT
CDR3aa: CASSLQHRRPQHF

d_gene: .
v_gene: TRBV30
abundance: .
j_gene: TRBJ1-2
len: 15
CDR3nt: TGTGCCTGGAGTCATACGCCTGGGGGGTACTATGGCTACACCTTC
CDR3aa: CAWSHTPGGYYGYTF

d_gene: .
v_gene: TRBV15
abundance: .
j_gene: TRBJ2-3
len: 14
CDR3nt: TGTGCCACGACCGATCCGCCCGGCACAGATACGCAGTATTTT
CDR3aa: CATTDPPGTDTQYF

d_gene: .
v_gene: TRBV7-8
abundance: once
j_gene: TRBJ1-3
len: 15
CDR3nt: TGTGCCAGCAGCTTAAATCCAGGAGTAGCACCCACCATATATTTT
CDR3aa: CASSLNPGVAPTIYF

d_gene: .
v_gene: TRBV28
abundance: once
j_gene: TRBJ2-1
len: 13
CDR3nt: TGTGCCAGCACCGTCGGACAGTACAATGAGCAGTTCTTC
CDR3aa: CASTVGQYNEQFF

d_gene: .
v_gene: TRBV12-5
abundance: .
j_gene: TRBJ1-1
len: 13
CDR3nt: TGTGCTAGTGGTCCTGGACAGTGGGCTGAAGCTTTCTTT
CDR3aa: CASGPGQWAEAFF